These 4 T cell receptor beta chains were all obtained from the same sample, sequenced in a study of regulatory T cells in long-lasting Graves disease. Library construction for TCR beta used iRepertoire HTBI primers and Arm-PCR of CDR3 regions. TCRdb re-called the multiplex PCR reads through MiXCR, storing one row per CDR3 protein. The sample contains 550,000 to 700,000 distinct CDR3 sequences, around 15% of which appear only once. Time point in this sample: newly diagnosed GD, antithyroid drugs for less than 3 months. Scientists built the TCR library using RNA that was extracted from PBMCs. These data also formed part of another study, on T cells in Graves' hyperthyroidism and ophthalmopathy.

The specimen was peripheral blood mononuclear cells (PBMCs), collected at new diagnosis, from a patient treated with antithyroid drugs. These receptor sequences come from a young man with Graves disease.

This rearrangement joins TRBV5-8 to TRBJ2-2, with 7 bases lining up with TRBD2. CDR3 length: 18 residues. From germline, CDR1 is SGHTS and CDR2 YDEGEE. CDR3 amino acids: CVQRGWGPSNRNTGELFF. The DNA of the CDR3 is TGTGTGCAGCGGGGTTGGGGCCCCTCGAACCGGAACACCGGGGAGCTGTTTTTT.

This clonotype was seen a few times. The CDR3 coding sequence is TGTGCCAGCAGCCAAGATTCATGGGGTGGGACAGCCTATGGCTACACCTTC. This codes for CASSQDSWGGTAYGYTF. V is TRBV3-1 and J is TRBJ1-2; 7 bases are shared with TRBD1. Losses at the gene ends were 0 bases for V and 4 bases for J; bases not matched to a gene: 11. CDR3 length equals 17 residues. From germline, CDR1 is LGHDT and CDR2 YNNKEL (reference sequence).

This clonotype was detected a few times. The chain uses TRBV30 and TRBJ1-2; D not certain. The germline V gene encodes CDR1 GTSNPN and CDR2 SVGIG (reference sequence). The V gene lost 3 bases and the J gene lost 5 bases, with 7 bases spanning the gap. The CDR3 extends over 11 amino acids. Written as DNA, the CDR3 is TGTGCCTGGAGCCGGGAGTATGGCTACACCTTC. This encodes CAWSREYGYTF.

This clonotype was counted many times. The chain is built from TRBV12-3 or TRBV12-4 and TRBJ1-5; 7 bases align to TRBD1. V shed 4 bases and J 5 bases; nucleotides not matched to a gene: 14. The CDR3 totals 17 residues. Here the CDR3 DNA reads TGTGCCAGCAGTTCTCAACGGGACAGCCGCGGCGATCAGCCCCAGCATTTT. It yields the protein CASSSQRDSRGDQPQHF.